Following are 13 T cell receptor beta chains from one sample sequenced in a study of cytotoxic CD8 clonotypes in ibrutinib-treated CLL (dated by TCRdb to about 2021). Libraries were constructed by the immunoSEQ multiplex PCR assay. The immuneACCESS repertoire file appears here via TCRdb, limited to in-frame rearrangements. These files lack a portion of the clones; in checked studies, under half of the deficit traces to unresolved V genes, and the cause of the others is not known. This sample is represented by approximately 50,000 clones; less than 70% of them were singletons. Of the sample, 10% to 15% is held by the ten largest clones. The time point label for this specimen denotes: about twelve months on ibrutinib. Sequences were derived from PBMCs, sampled after 12 months of ibrutinib treatment. The receptors stem from a human donor with chronic lymphocytic leukemia.

The rearrangement uses TRBV29-1 and TRBJ1-1, with a weak D call TRBD1 (5 bases). V lost 6 bases and J lost 4, with 15 bases in between. The CDR3 totals 13 residues. Per germline, CDR1 SQVTM and CDR2 ANQGSEA. The CDR3 sequence is CSVASFGGTEAFF. For the CDR3, the DNA is TGCAGCGTCGCCTCCTTCGGGGGCACTGAAGCTTTCTTT.

This sequence joins TRBV27 and TRBJ2-3, with TRBD2 identical over 10 bases. V lost 4 bases to trimming and J lost 3 bases; unmatched junction nucleotides: 4. Germline loops: CDR1 MNHEY, CDR2 SMNVEV (reference sequence). CDR3 size: 15 residues. The DNA for the CDR3 is TGTGCCAGCAGTTCCCCTAGCGGGGGTACAGATACGCAGTATTTT. Protein sequence: CASSSPSGGTDTQYF.

The chain combines TRBV4-1 with TRBJ1-2; D is unclear. Trimming took off 4 bases at V and 0 bases at J, with 9 bases between the two ends. The CDR3 has 14 residues. Germline lookup yields CDR1 MGHRA and CDR2 YSYEKL. The CDR3, as DNA: TGCGCCAGCAGCCTCGAGAAGGCTAACTATGGCTACACCTTC. Protein: CASSLEKANYGYTF.

This clone turned up a few times. V usage is TRBV4-1 and J usage is TRBJ2-7, with D uncertain. The CDR3 extends over 16 amino acids. Per germline, CDR1 MGHRA and CDR2 YSYEKL. Trimming shortened V by 1 base and J by 1 base, and 14 bases separated the two germline ends. The DNA for the CDR3 is TGCGCCAGCAGCCAAGGGGATCTGATGGATTCCTACGAGCAGTACTTC. This encodes CASSQGDLMDSYEQYF.

The chain recombines TRBV7-9 with TRBJ2-7; D gene unclear. Trimming removed 4 bases from V and 4 bases from J, with 8 bases in between. CDR1 is SEHNR, CDR2 FQNEAQ, per germline (reference sequence). This CDR3 is built from 12 residues. The CDR3 nucleotides read TGTGCCAGCAGCTCGCAGATATACGAGCAGTACTTC. Translating it yields CASSSQIYEQYF.

The chain has TRBV6-5 and TRBJ1-6, with 9 bases aligning to TRBD1. Germline loops: CDR1 MNHEY, CDR2 SVGAGI. V shed 6 bases and J 11 bases; nucleotides not matched to a gene: 8. The CDR3 loop spans 14 amino acids. The CDR3 loop is CASREGTGLTPLHF. DNA of the CDR3: TGTGCCAGCAGAGAAGGGACAGGGTTAACACCCCTCCACTTT.

The CDR3 DNA reads as TGTGCCAGCAGCAAGGTTGGGGGGAACTATGGCTACACCTTC. It translates to CASSKVGGNYGYTF. The rearrangement uses TRBV6-5 and TRBJ1-2, with D maybe TRBD1 (5 bases). CDR3 size: 14 residues. Germline CDR1 is MNHEY and CDR2 is SVGAGI. Trimming stripped 6 bases from V and 2 bases from J, with 13 bases between.

This rearrangement joins TRBV11-2 to TRBJ2-5; D gene ambiguous. The CDR3 is 14 amino acids. The germline gives CDR1 SGHAT, CDR2 FQNNGV. Trimming left V 6 bases short and J 5 bases short, with 16 bases between. The chain's CDR3 is CASSPNLMGETQYF. The CDR3 nucleotides read TGTGCCAGCAGTCCAAACCTGATGGGGGAGACCCAGTACTTC. Variable domain in full (rest from reference TRBV11-2 and TRBJ2-5): EAGVAQSPRYKIIEKRQSVAFWCNPISGHATLYWYQQILGQGPKLLIQFQNNGVVDDSQLPKDRFSAERLKGVDSTLKIQPAKLEDSAVYLCASSPNLMGETQYFGPGTRLLVL.

The CDR3 is CASSLVILQGYEQYF. The CDR3 coding sequence is TGTGCCAGCAGCTTAGTTATCCTACAGGGCTACGAGCAGTACTTC. V is TRBV7-2 and J is TRBJ2-7, with a tentative D call TRBD1 (6 bases). This CDR3 contains 15 residues. Trimming took 1 base from V and 3 from J, leaving 13 bases between them. The germline CDR1 and CDR2 sequences are SGHTA and FQGNSA.

The CDR3 reads CATPHTILIQETQYF. The CDR3, as DNA: TGTGCCACCCCTCACACTATACTGATTCAGGAGACCCAGTACTTC. V gene TRBV15 combines with J gene TRBJ2-5; D is undetermined. V was trimmed by 8 bases and J by 5 bases, leaving 21 bases between them. The CDR3 contains 15 residues. Germline-derived CDR1 and CDR2 are LNHNV and YYDKDF (reference sequence).

V gene TRBV5-5 combines with J gene TRBJ1-1; D is unresolved. The CDR3 runs to 12 residues. The V and J ends lost 3 bases and 8 bases respectively, with 11 bases between them. CDR1 and CDR2 (germline): SGHKS, YYEKEE (reference sequence). Written as DNA, the CDR3 is TGTGCCAGCAGCTCTTGGACGGCAGAAGCTTTCTTT. It codes for CASSSWTAEAFF.

The chain combines TRBV29-1 with TRBJ2-7, with 7 bases aligning to TRBD1. In germline, CDR1 is SQVTM, CDR2 ANQGSEA. J was trimmed by 3 bases and V by 7 bases; bases with no gene match: 6. The CDR3 consists of 12 residues. CDR3 in amino acids: CSAMTGLYEQYF. CDR3 in DNA: TGCAGCGCCATGACAGGGCTCTACGAGCAGTACTTC.

This clone showed up just a few times. The chain couples TRBV7-8 to TRBJ2-7; 7 bases agree with TRBD1. The germline CDR1 and CDR2 sequences are SGHVS and FQNEAQ. The trim removed 0 bases at V and 6 bases at J, leaving 5 bases unmatched. This CDR3 is built from 14 residues. CDR3 in DNA: TGTGCCAGCAGCTTAGCGAGGGGGCTCTCCGAGCAGTACTTC. This codes for CASSLARGLSEQYF.